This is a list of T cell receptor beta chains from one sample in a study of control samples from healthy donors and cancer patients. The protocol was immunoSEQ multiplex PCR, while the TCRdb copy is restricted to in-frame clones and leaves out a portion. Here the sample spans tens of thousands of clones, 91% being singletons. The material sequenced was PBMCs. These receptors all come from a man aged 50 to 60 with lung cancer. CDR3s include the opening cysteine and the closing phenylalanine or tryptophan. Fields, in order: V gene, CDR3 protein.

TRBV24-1,CATSGGFDEQYF
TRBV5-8,CASSTSQGTGGYTF
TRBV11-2,CASSNGRSNEKLFF
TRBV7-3,CASSHTDRGRHTGELFF
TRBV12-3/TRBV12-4,CASGHGETQYF
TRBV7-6,CASSLYGAGQETQYF
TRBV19,CASSISLKNTEAFF
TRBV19,CASSTLDRVSYEQYF
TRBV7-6,CASSLATVGSGGTQYF
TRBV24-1,CATSDPKGGGHNEQFF
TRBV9,CASSVTRASWDTDTQYF
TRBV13,CASRPTGGDGNTIYF
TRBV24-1,CATSDLTSGGYNEQFF
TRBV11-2,CASSLDWSRIYEQYF
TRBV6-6,CASRGGLVSTDTQYF
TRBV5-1,CASRLRTGRGTGTEAFF
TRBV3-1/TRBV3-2,CASSLGPSQETQYF
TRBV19,CASSIGLAGGGRYEQFF
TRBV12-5,CASALQGAKDTQYF
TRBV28,CASLPPSGAGAEKLFF